The clone carrying this TCR beta chain was observed at least ten times. Antigen unknown. This sample stems from a study of response to subunit inactivated influenza vaccine. TCRdb ran MiXCR on the RT-PCR reads and lists one entry per CDR3 protein. This table has over 400,000 distinct CDR3 sequences, approximately 12% appearing once. Study-wide results and caveats: Each seasonal influenza vaccination, the authors suggested, recruits few new T cells.

The receptor comes from a man aged 50 or older who received an inactivated influenza vaccine. The source material was PBMCs from blood, sampled roughly 45 days after vaccination.

CDR3 DNA: TGCGCCAGCAGCCAAGTTTCCGCTTACTACGAGCAGTACTTC. It is translated as CASSQVSAYYEQYF. This chain joins TRBV4-1 and TRBJ2-7; D remains ambiguous. This CDR3 comprises 14 residues. CDR1 is MGHRA and CDR2 is YSYEKL in the germline V gene. V was trimmed by 1 base and J by 3 bases, leaving 10 bases between them.